Listed below are T cell receptor beta chains from one sample, sequenced in a study of shared clonotypes between healthy human individuals. Sequencing was performed with immunoSEQ multiplex PCR; in TCRdb, only in-frame clones are kept and a portion is missing. The sample holds some 500,000 clones; 60% to 80% are singletons and the top ten take approximately 12%. Sequencing input: PBMCs. The receptor set was obtained from a woman aged 40 to 50 in good health. Some clones in this sample may be carry-over from other donors' samples. CDR3s include the opening cysteine and the closing phenylalanine or tryptophan. D genes are given only for firm matches. The size field is filled for only some rows; it gives once, few, many or a size class.

CASSSTGGYGYTF	TGTGCCAGCAGCTCGACGGGAGGGTATGGCTACACCTTC	.	TRBV7-3	TRBJ1-2	13	.
CASAAANYGYTF	TGTGCCAGCGCGGCAGCTAACTATGGCTACACCTTC	.	TRBV6-5	TRBJ1-2	12	.
CASSLVEDYGYTF	TGTGCCAGCAGTTTAGTTGAGGACTATGGCTACACCTTC	.	TRBV28	TRBJ1-2	13	.
CASRPETSYGYTF	TGTGCCAGCAGGCCCGAAACTAGCTATGGCTACACCTTC	.	TRBV7-9	TRBJ1-2	13	.
CASSPLNVRDQPQHF	TGTGCCAGCAGCCCTCTCAACGTCAGGGATCAGCCCCAGCATTTT	.	TRBV7-8	TRBJ1-5	15	.
CASSPNSDLTRVTEAFF	TGTGCCAGCTCACCGAACTCGGACCTCACTAGAGTCACTGAAGCTTTCTTT	.	TRBV18	TRBJ1-1	17	.
CASSQDELLANPYNEQFF	TGTGCCAGCAGCCAAGATGAACTACTAGCGAACCCTTACAATGAGCAGTTCTTC	TRBD2	TRBV14	TRBJ2-1	18	.
CASSVTGYGYTF	TGTGCCAGCAGCGTAACCGGCTATGGCTACACCTTC	.	TRBV9	TRBJ1-2	12	.
CASSLTETYGYTF	TGCGCCAGCAGCTTAACAGAGACCTATGGCTACACCTTC	.	TRBV5-1	TRBJ1-2	13	many
CASSVAGSGTDTQYF	TGTGCCAGCAGCGTAGCCGGGAGTGGCACAGATACGCAGTATTTT	.	TRBV9	TRBJ2-3	15	.
CASSFPPQVTDYGYTF	TGTGCCAGCAGTTTCCCCCCACAGGTTACGGACTATGGCTACACCTTC	.	TRBV27	TRBJ1-2	16	.
CASSQGRPGQGQETQYF	TGCGCCAGCAGCCAAGGAAGGCCGGGACAGGGCCAAGAGACCCAGTACTTC	TRBD1	TRBV4-3	TRBJ2-5	17	.
CASGDPDRSYF	TGTGCCAGTGGGGACCCGGACCGTTCCTACTTC	.	TRBV19	TRBJ2-7	11	.
CASSPRLAGDLGELFF	TGCGCCAGCAGCCCCAGACTAGCGGGAGATCTCGGGGAGCTGTTTTTT	TRBD2	TRBV5-1	TRBJ2-2	16	.
CASSFFTGPNTEAFF	TGTGCCAGCAGTTTTTTTACAGGACCGAACACTGAAGCTTTCTTT	.	TRBV28	TRBJ1-1	15	.
CAISDPGQGNFAGSYNEQFF	TGTGCCATCAGTGACCCGGGACAGGGTAATTTTGCGGGTTCCTACAATGAGCAGTTCTTC	TRBD1	TRBV10-3	TRBJ2-1	20	once
CASSSRQGRSYEQYF	TGTGCCAGCAGCTCCCGACAGGGGCGCTCCTACGAGCAGTACTTC	TRBD1	TRBV7-2	TRBJ2-7	15	.
CAIRPTQSYEQYF	TGTGCCATCAGGCCCACCCAGAGCTACGAGCAGTACTTC	.	TRBV10-3	TRBJ2-7	13	.
CAWTHQGQGTF	TGTGCCTGGACCCACCAGGGCCAGGGAACCTTC	.	TRBV30	TRBJ1-2	11	.
CASSYETNYGYTF	TGTGCCAGCAGTTACGAGACAAACTATGGCTACACCTTC	.	TRBV6-5	TRBJ1-2	13	.